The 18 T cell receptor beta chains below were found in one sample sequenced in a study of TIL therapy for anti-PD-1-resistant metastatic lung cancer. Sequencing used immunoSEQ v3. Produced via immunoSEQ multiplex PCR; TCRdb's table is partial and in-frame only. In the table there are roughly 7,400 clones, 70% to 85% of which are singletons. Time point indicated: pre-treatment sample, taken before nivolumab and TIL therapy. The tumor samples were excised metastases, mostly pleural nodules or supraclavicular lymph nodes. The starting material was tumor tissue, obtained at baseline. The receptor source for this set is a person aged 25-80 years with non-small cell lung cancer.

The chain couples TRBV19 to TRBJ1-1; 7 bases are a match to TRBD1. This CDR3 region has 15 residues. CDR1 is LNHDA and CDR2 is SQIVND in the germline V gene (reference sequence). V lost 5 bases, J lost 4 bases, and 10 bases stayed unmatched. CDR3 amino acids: CASSGQRGRVTEAFF. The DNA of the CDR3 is TGTGCCAGTAGTGGACAAAGGGGGCGCGTCACTGAAGCTTTCTTT.

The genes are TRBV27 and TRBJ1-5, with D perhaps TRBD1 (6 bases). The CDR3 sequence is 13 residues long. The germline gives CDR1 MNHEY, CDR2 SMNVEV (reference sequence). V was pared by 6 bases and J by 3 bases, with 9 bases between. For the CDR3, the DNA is TGTGCCAGCAGCAACAGGGACAATCAGCCCCAGCATTTT. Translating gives CASSNRDNQPQHF.

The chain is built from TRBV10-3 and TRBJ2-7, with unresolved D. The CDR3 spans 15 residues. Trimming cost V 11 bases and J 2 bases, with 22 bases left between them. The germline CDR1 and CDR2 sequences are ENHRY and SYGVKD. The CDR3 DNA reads TGTGCCGTGGGGTCAGAGCCCCCAGGCACCTACGAGCAGTACTTC. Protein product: CAVGSEPPGTYEQYF.

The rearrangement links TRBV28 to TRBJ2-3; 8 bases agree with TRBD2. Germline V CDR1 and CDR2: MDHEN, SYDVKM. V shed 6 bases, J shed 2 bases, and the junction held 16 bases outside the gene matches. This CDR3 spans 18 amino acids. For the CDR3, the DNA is TGTGCCAGCAGCCTAGCCCTTCGTGGCGGGGGGTCCACAGATACGCAGTATTTT. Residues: CASSLALRGGGSTDTQYF.

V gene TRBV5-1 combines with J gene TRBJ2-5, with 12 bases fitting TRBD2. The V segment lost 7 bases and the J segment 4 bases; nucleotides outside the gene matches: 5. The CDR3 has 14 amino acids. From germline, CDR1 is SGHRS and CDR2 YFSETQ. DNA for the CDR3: TGCGCCAGCTCTAGCGGGGGGGCAGGAGAGACCCAGTACTTC. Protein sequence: CASSSGGAGETQYF. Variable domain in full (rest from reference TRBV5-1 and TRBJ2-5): KAGVTQTPRYLIKTRGQQVTLSCSPISGHRSVSWYQQTPGQGLQFLFEYFSETQRNKGNFPGRFSGRQFSNSRSEMNVSTLELGDSALYLCASSSGGAGETQYFGPGTRLLVL.

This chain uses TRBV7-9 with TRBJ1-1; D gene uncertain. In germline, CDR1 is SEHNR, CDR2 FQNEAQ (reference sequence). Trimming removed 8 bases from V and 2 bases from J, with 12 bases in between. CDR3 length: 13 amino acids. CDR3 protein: CASLSPGNTEAFF. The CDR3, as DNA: TGTGCCAGCTTGAGTCCCGGTAACACTGAAGCTTTCTTT.

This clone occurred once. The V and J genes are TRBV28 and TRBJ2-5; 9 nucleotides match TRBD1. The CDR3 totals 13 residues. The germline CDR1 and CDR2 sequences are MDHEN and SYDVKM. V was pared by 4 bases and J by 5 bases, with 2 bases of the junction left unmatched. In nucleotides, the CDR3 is TGTGCCAGCAGTTGGACAGGGGTGGAGACCCAGTACTTC. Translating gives CASSWTGVETQYF.

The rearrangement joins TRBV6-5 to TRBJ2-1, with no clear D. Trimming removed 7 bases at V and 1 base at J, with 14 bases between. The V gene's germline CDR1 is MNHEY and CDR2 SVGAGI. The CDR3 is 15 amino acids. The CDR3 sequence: CASIIRAVSYNEQFF. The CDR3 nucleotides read TGTGCCAGCATCATCCGGGCAGTTTCCTACAATGAGCAGTTCTTC.

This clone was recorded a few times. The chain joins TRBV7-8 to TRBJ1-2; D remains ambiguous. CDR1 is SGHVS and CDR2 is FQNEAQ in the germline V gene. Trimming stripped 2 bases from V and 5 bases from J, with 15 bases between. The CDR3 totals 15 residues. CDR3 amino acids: CASSLQVDLGYGYTF. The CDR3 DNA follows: TGTGCCAGCAGCTTACAGGTCGACCTGGGGTATGGCTACACCTTC. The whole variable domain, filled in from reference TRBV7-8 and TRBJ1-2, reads GAGVSQSPRYKVAKRGQDVALRCDPISGHVSLFWYQQALGQGPEFLTYFQNEAQLDKSGLPSDRFFAERPEGSVSTLKIQRTQQEDSAVYLCASSLQVDLGYGYTFGSGTRLTVV.

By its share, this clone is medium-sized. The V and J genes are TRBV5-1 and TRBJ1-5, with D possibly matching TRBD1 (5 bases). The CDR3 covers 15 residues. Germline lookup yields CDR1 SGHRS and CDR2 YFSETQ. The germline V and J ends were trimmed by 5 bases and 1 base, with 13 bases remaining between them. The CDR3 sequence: CASSLEGFSNQPQHF. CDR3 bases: TGCGCCAGCAGTCTCGAGGGGTTCAGCAATCAGCCCCAGCATTTT.

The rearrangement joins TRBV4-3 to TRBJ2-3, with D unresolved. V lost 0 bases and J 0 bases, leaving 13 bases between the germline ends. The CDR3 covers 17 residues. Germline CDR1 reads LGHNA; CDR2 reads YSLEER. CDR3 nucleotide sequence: TGCGCCAGCAGCCAAGATTGGAGTCCTATGAGCACAGATACGCAGTATTTT. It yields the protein CASSQDWSPMSTDTQYF.

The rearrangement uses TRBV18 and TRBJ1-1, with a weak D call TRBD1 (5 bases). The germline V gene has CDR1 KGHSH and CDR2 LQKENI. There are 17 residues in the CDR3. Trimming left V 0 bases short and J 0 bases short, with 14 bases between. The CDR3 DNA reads TGTGCCAGCTCACCACCGGTTACAGGAGGCGTGAACACTGAAGCTTTCTTT. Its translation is CASSPPVTGGVNTEAFF.

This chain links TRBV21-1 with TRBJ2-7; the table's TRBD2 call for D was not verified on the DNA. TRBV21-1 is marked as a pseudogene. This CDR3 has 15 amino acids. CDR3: CASSKESCGSYEQYF. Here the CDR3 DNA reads TGTGCCAGCAGCAAAGAATCCTGCGGGAGCTACGAGCAGTACTTC.

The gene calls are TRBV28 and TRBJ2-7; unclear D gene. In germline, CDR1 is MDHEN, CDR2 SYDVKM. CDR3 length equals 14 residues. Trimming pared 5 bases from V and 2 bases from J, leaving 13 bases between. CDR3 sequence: CASSPPVRTYEQYF. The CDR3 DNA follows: TGTGCCAGCAGTCCCCCAGTTCGCACCTACGAGCAGTACTTC.

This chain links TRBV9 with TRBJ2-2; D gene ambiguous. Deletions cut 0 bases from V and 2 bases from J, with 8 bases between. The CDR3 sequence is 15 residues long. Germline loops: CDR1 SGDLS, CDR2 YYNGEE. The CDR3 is CASSVGLLNTGELFF. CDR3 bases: TGTGCCAGCAGCGTAGGACTTCTAAACACCGGGGAGCTGTTTTTT.

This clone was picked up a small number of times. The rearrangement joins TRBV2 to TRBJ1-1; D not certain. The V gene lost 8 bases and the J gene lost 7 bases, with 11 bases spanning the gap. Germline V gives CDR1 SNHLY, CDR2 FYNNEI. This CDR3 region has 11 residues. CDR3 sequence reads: CASGSGNEAFF. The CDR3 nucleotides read TGTGCCAGCGGCTCGGGGAATGAAGCTTTCTTT.

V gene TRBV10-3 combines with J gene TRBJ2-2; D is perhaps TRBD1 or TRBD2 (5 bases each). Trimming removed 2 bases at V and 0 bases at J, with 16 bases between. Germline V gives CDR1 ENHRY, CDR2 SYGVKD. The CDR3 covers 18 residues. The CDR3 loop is CAISEVFVRGPNTGELFF. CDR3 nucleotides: TGTGCCATCAGTGAGGTATTTGTCCGGGGACCGAACACCGGGGAGCTGTTTTTT.

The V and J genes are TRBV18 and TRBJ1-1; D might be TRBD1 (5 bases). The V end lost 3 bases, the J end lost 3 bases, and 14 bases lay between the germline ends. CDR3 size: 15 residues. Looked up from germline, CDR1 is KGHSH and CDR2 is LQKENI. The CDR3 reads CASSPSRTGDTEAFF. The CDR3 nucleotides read TGTGCCAGCTCACCGAGCCGGACGGGGGACACTGAAGCTTTCTTT.